The subject of this entry is one TCR beta chain. What it recognizes is unknown. Profiling relied on immunoSEQ multiplex PCR, and the TCRdb table lists in-frame clones only, not all of them. The sample holds tens of thousands of clones; over 65% are singletons and the top ten take around 4.7%. The data were obtained in a study of T cells in tumors after PD-1 blockade. V shed 6 bases, J shed 9 bases, and the junction held 5 bases outside the gene matches. CDR1 and CDR2 (germline): DFQATT, SNEGSKA (reference sequence). The CDR3 is 11 amino acids. The study's findings and limits: Around 45% of tumor TCR clonotypes were also found in blood.

The V gene is TRBV20-1, the J gene TRBJ2-1, with TRBD1 matching over 7 bases. This specimen was PBMCs, taken after anti-PD-1 treatment. The TCR was taken from a human donor with basal cell carcinoma. The CDR3 spells CSAHRGSEQFF. The CDR3 nucleotides are TGCAGTGCGCACAGGGGAAGTGAGCAGTTCTTC.